This record looks at one T cell receptor beta chain sequence and its context. The antigen this receptor binds is unknown. Nothing much larger sits one base from this clone, and base qualities are not available. The data were obtained in a study of T cell changes during pregnancy in multiple sclerosis (dated 2019 in TCRdb). Study-level background: In women with multiple sclerosis, the researchers looked at how the T cell repertoire shifted as pregnancy progressed.

Library preparation used the immunoSEQ multiplex PCR assay. The source is immuneACCESS, and TCRdb retained only in-frame sequences with V and J called. Part of the clones is not carried over; for the studies checked, unresolved V genes explain less than half of this, and the remainder is unexplained. The sample records around 68,000 clones, 90% to 95% of which are singletons. Together, the top ten hold about 2.2% of the sample. CDR1 and CDR2 (MNHNY, SVGAGI) derive from the germline V gene (reference sequence). Its CDR3 holds 15 amino acids, cysteine through phenylalanine. CDR3 DNA only is kept here, 45 bases in frame from base 1. V lost 2 bases and J lost 2 bases; the stretch between them is 11 bases long.

The chain is encoded by TRBV6-6 joined to TRBJ2-3, and perhaps TRBD2 as D gene, on 6 matching bases. The input for sequencing was peripheral blood, taken in the third trimester of pregnancy. The TCR was taken from a female donor in good health, enrolled as a control in a pregnancy study. The encoded CDR3 is CASSYAGLTTDTQYF. The nucleotide sequence reads as follows: TGTGCCAGCAGTTACGCTGGACTAACCACAGATACGCAGTATTTT.